The rows below give T cell receptor beta chains drawn from one sample of a study of post-analysis software for immune sequencing data. TCRdb redid the calling of the PCR reads with MiXCR, one entry per CDR3 protein. The repertoire holds about 770,000 distinct CDR3 sequences, under 60% seen once, with roughly 4.9% in the top ten. The sequenced sample consisted of blood. The receptors were sampled from a girl aged 10 to 17 with multiple sclerosis. Each CDR3 is given with its conserved first and last residue. The D gene is left open where the match is weak. Part of the rows lack a size; the others show once, few, many or a class for expanded clones.

TRBV12-3/TRBV12-4,once,TRBJ2-1,TRBD2,15,CASSLQRGERDEQFF,TGTGCCAGCAGCCTACAGCGGGGCGAGAGAGATGAGCAGTTCTTC
TRBV6-5,NA,TRBJ2-7,TRBD1,17,CASSYTVGTGSSYEQYF,TGTGCCAGCAGTTACACGGTCGGGACAGGGTCTTCCTACGAGCAGTACTTC
TRBV5-6,NA,TRBJ2-7,TRBD2,16,CASSSALAELLYEQYF,TGTGCCAGCAGCTCCGCGCTAGCGGAACTCCTCTACGAGCAGTACTTC
TRBV29-1,NA,TRBJ2-7,TRBD2,11,CSVYLAGEQYF,TGCAGCGTTTATTTAGCGGGCGAGCAGTACTTC
TRBV20-1,NA,TRBJ2-3,NA,15,CSAPKVQASTDTQYF,TGCAGTGCCCCGAAGGTCCAGGCTAGCACAGATACGCAGTATTTT
TRBV19,few,TRBJ2-1,TRBD2,13,CASTSGLYGEQFF,TGTGCCAGTACTAGCGGGTTGTACGGTGAGCAGTTCTTC
TRBV5-1,NA,TRBJ2-7,TRBD1,16,CASSLDPGTGGYEQYF,TGCGCCAGCAGCTTGGACCCCGGGACAGGGGGTTACGAGCAGTACTTC
TRBV28,NA,TRBJ2-3,TRBD2,15,CASERLTSGRDTQYF,TGTGCCAGCGAACGACTGACTAGCGGGAGAGATACGCAGTATTTT
TRBV12-3/TRBV12-4,NA,TRBJ2-6,NA,18,CASSFRGDGSSGANVLTF,TGTGCCAGCAGTTTTAGGGGGGACGGAAGCTCTGGGGCCAACGTCCTGACTTTC
TRBV7-2,once,TRBJ2-7,NA,16,CASSQRRRGSSYEQYF,TGTGCCAGCAGCCAGAGGCGCCGGGGGAGCTCCTACGAGCAGTACTTC
TRBV5-6,NA,TRBJ2-6,NA,17,CASSLVGTESGANVLTF,TGTGCCAGCAGCTTGGTTGGGACGGAATCTGGGGCCAACGTCCTGACTTTC
TRBV24-1,few,TRBJ2-5,TRBD1,13,CATGQRNQETQYF,TGTGCCACGGGACAGCGAAACCAAGAGACCCAGTACTTC
TRBV27,NA,TRBJ2-1,TRBD2,15,CASSTLTSGRNEQFF,TGTGCCAGCAGCACCCTGACTAGCGGGAGAAATGAGCAGTTCTTC
TRBV12-3/TRBV12-4,NA,TRBJ2-6,NA,15,CASSSWHSGANVLTF,TGTGCCAGCAGTTCTTGGCACTCTGGGGCCAACGTCCTGACTTTC
TRBV20-1,once,TRBJ2-5,TRBD2,15,CSARVEMGLKETQYF,TGCAGTGCGCGCGTAGAGATGGGACTAAAGGAGACCCAGTACTTC
TRBV6-5,few,TRBJ2-3,TRBD2,13,CASSRGLADTQYF,TGTGCCAGCAGTAGGGGACTAGCAGATACGCAGTATTTT
TRBV15,NA,TRBJ2-7,TRBD1,16,CATSRVTGVGFYEQYF,TGTGCCACCAGCAGAGTAACAGGGGTGGGTTTCTACGAGCAGTACTTC
TRBV2,NA,TRBJ2-7,NA,13,CASTGANPTQQYF,TGTGCCAGCACAGGCGCTAATCCTACCCAGCAGTACTTC
TRBV7-3,NA,TRBJ2-1,NA,16,CASSLTPALSYNEQFF,TGTGCCAGCAGCTTAACCCCAGCCCTATCCTACAATGAGCAGTTCTTC
TRBV19,NA,TRBJ2-2,TRBD1,17,CASRGQGAGPNTGEPFF,TGTGCCAGTAGGGGACAGGGCGCGGGACCCAACACCGGGGAGCCGTTTTTT
TRBV6-1,NA,TRBJ1-1,TRBD1,15,CASSPQGARGTEAFF,TGTGCCAGCAGTCCACAGGGGGCGCGGGGCACTGAAGCTTTCTTT
TRBV29-1,few,TRBJ2-7,TRBD1,12,CSVTGESYEQYF,TGCAGCGTCACAGGGGAGTCCTACGAGCAGTACTTC
TRBV10-3,NA,TRBJ1-2,TRBD1,12,CATQTGDYGYTF,TGTGCCACCCAGACAGGGGACTATGGCTACACCTTC
TRBV10-3,NA,TRBJ2-1,TRBD1,15,CAISPGTGVLNEQFF,TGTGCCATCAGTCCCGGGACAGGAGTCCTAAATGAGCAGTTCTTC
TRBV24-1,once,TRBJ1-1,NA,16,CATSDAKQGFGTEAFF,TGTGCCACCAGTGATGCTAAACAGGGTTTCGGCACTGAAGCTTTCTTT
TRBV28,NA,TRBJ2-1,NA,15,CASSGRLGRDNEQFF,TGTGCCAGCAGTGGACGACTTGGCCGGGACAATGAGCAGTTCTTC